The subject of this entry is one TCR beta chain. CDR1 and CDR2 from the germline V gene are KGHSH and LQKENI. V trimming: 0 bases; J trimming: 2 bases; junction bases outside the gene matches: 5. This CDR3 is 16 amino acids long. This entry comes from a study of blood T cell repertoires in COVID-19. TCRdb's copy holds only in-frame clones and misses some; the assay was immunoSEQ multiplex PCR. The table shows about 200,000 clones, with roughly 85% occurring only once. The sample taken for sequencing was peripheral blood. This sequence joins TRBV18 and TRBJ2-7, with 9 bases identical to TRBD1. This TCR was recovered from a woman aged 80 or over with acute or convalescent COVID-19. For the CDR3, the DNA is TGTGCCAGCTCACCACCCGGGACAGGGCTGACCTACGAGCAGTACTTC. Its translation: CASSPPGTGLTYEQYF.